This TCR beta chain was identified during a study of cytomegalovirus exposure and HLA in healthy donors. V lost 0 bases to trimming and J lost 8 bases, with 16 bases between them. Germline V gene lookup returns CDR1 ENHRY and CDR2 SYGVKD. The CDR3 sequence is 16 residues long. Amplification used 60 Vbeta primers and 13 Jbeta primers. Clones were sequenced by immunoSEQ multiplex PCR, and TCRdb holds only the in-frame ones, with some missing. The sample records 100,000 or so clones, 79% being singletons. The material sequenced was PBMCs. The chain links TRBV10-3 to TRBJ1-4, with D maybe TRBD1 (5 bases). The receptor was isolated from a middle-aged woman in good health and CMV-seronegative. CDR3 sequence (DNA): TGTGCCATCAGTGAGTCTCTATCCAGGGAGGGCGAAAAACTGTTTTTT. Translation gives CAISESLSREGEKLFF.